This record concerns one T cell receptor (beta chain) sequence. Per the germline V gene, CDR1 is SGHNT and CDR2 is YYREEE (reference sequence). The CDR3 runs 14 residues. The ends were cut back, 3 bases at V and 5 bases at J, with 14 bases in the middle. The data belong to a study of blood T cell repertoires in COVID-19. The overall study: The origin of the acute and convalescent COVID-19 samples was the United States, Italy and Spain. PBMCs, B-cell-depleted T cells, or T cells were the source of the cDNA or gDNA that made up the material.

In the source study's methods: Scientists estimated how many nucleated cells there were by amplifying reference gene primers. Clones were read by immunoSEQ multiplex PCR, and TCRdb kept only the in-frame ones, dropping some. Clone size and the V and J calls come from that table; the DNA yielded D and trimming. There are 350,000 or so clones in the sample; around 89% occur only once, and 6.5% lies in the top ten. V is TRBV5-4 and J is TRBJ2-5, with D maybe TRBD1 (5 bases). The clonotype originates from a man between 18 and 29 years old with active or convalescent COVID-19. Sequencing was carried out using peripheral blood. The chain's CDR3 is CASSYRTSGETQYF. The CDR3 DNA follows: TGTGCCAGCAGCTACCGGACCTCAGGGGAGACCCAGTACTTC.